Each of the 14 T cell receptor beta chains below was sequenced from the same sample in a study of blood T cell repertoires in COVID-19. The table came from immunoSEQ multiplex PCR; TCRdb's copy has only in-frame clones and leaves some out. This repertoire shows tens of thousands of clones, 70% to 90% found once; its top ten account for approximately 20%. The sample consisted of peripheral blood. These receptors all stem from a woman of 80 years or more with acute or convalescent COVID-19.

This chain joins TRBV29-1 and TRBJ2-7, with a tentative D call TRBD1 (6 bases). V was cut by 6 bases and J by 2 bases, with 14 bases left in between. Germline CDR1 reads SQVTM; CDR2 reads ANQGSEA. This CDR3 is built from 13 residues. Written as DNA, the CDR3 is TGCAGCGTCCGACAGGCCGGAACCTACGAGCAGTACTTC. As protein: CSVRQAGTYEQYF.

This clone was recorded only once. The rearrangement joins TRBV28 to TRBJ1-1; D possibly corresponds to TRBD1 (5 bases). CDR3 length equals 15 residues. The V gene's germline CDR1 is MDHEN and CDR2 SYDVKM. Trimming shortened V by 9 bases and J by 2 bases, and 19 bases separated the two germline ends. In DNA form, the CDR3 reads TGTGCCAGTACAACCGAGAGGCAGGGTAACACTGAAGCTTTCTTT. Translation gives CASTTERQGNTEAFF.

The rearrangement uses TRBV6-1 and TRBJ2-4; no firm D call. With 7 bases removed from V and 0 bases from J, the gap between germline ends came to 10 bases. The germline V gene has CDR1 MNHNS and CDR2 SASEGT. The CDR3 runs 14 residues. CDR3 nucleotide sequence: TGTGCCAGCAAGGCGGCCTCAGCCAAAAACATTCAGTACTTC. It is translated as CASKAASAKNIQYF.

For the CDR3, the DNA is TGTGCCGGATTACAGGGGGCTTTCACTGAAGCTTTCTTT. It yields the protein CAGLQGAFTEAFF. This chain joins TRBV2 and TRBJ1-1; TRBD1 matches 9 bases. This CDR3 region has 13 residues. With 11 bases clipped from V and 4 bases from J, the junction kept 8 bases outside the gene matches. Germline V gene sequence: CDR1 SNHLY, CDR2 FYNNEI.

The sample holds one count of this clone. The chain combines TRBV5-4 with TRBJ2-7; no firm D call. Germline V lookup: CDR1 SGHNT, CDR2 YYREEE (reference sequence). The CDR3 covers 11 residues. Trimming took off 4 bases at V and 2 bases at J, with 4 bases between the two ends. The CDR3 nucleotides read TGTGCCAGCAGCCTAACCTACGAGCAGTACTTC. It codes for CASSLTYEQYF.

The CDR3 sequence: CASSHSGANVLTF. The CDR3 DNA reads as TGTGCCAGCAGCCACTCTGGGGCCAACGTCCTGACTTTC. This chain uses TRBV12-3 or TRBV12-4 with TRBJ2-6, with no clear D. This CDR3 comprises 13 residues. Trimming took off 6 bases at V and 0 bases at J, with 3 bases between the two ends.

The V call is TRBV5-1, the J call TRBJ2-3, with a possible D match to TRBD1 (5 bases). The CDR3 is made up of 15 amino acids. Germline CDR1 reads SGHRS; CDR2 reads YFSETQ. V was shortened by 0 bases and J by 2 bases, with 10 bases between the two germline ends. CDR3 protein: CASSLAGSDTDTQYF. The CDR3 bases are TGCGCCAGCAGCTTGGCAGGGTCGGACACAGATACGCAGTATTTT.

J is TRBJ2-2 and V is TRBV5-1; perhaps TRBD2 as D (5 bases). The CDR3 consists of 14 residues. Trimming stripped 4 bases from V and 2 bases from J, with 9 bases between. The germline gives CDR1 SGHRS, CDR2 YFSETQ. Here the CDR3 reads CASSLGVNTGELFF. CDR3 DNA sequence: TGCGCCAGCAGCCTCGGGGTTAACACCGGGGAGCTGTTTTTT. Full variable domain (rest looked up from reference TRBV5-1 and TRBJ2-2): KAGVTQTPRYLIKTRGQQVTLSCSPISGHRSVSWYQQTPGQGLQFLFEYFSETQRNKGNFPGRFSGRQFSNSRSEMNVSTLELGDSALYLCASSLGVNTGELFFGEGSRLTVL.

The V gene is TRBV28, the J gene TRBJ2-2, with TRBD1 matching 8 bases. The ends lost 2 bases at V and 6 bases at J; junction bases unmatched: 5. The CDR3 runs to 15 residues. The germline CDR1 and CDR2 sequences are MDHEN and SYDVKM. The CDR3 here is CASSLDRGRAGELFF. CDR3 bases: TGTGCCAGCAGTTTAGACAGGGGAAGGGCCGGGGAGCTGTTTTTT.

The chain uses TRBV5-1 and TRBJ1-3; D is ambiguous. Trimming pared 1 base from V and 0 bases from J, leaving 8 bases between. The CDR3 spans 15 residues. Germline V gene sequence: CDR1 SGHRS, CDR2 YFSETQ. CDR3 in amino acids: CASSLYQASGNTIYF. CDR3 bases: TGCGCCAGCAGCTTGTACCAGGCCTCTGGAAACACCATATATTTT.

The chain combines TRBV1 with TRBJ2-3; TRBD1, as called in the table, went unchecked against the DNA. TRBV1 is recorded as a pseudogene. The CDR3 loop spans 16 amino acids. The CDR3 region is CTSSQARSQKADTQYF. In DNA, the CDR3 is TGCACCAGCAGCCAGGCCAGGTCGCAGAAGGCAGATACGCAGTATTTT.

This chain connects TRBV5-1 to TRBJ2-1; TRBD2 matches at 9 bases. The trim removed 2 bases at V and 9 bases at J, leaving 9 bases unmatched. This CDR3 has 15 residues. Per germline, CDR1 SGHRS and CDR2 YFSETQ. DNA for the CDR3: TGCGCCAGCAGCTTTAGCGGGGGAGCCACCGGTGAGCAGTTCTTC. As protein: CASSFSGGATGEQFF.

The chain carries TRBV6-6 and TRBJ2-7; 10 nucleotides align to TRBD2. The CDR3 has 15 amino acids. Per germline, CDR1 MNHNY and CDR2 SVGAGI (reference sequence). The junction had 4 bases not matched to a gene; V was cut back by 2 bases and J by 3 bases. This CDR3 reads CASSYGVAGGYEQYF. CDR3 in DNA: TGTGCCAGCAGTTACGGGGTAGCGGGGGGCTACGAGCAGTACTTC.

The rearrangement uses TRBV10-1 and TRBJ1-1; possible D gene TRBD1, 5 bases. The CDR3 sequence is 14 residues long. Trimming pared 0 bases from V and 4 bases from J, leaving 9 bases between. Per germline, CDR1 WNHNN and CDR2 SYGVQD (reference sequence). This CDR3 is CASSESGAVTEAFF. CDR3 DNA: TGCGCCAGCAGTGAGTCAGGGGCCGTCACTGAAGCTTTCTTT.